Below are 7 T cell receptor beta chains sequenced from a single sample in a study of blood T cell repertoires in COVID-19. Sequenced by immunoSEQ multiplex PCR; TCRdb stores in-frame clones only, minus some. This table has around 300,000 clones, 88% appearing once. Source material: peripheral blood. Receptor source: a man aged 18-30 years with active or convalescent COVID-19.

This clone has ten or more counts. The chain is built from TRBV3-1 (or the pseudogene TRBV3-2) and TRBJ2-1, with TRBD2 matching 8 bases. The CDR3 extends over 15 amino acids. Losses at the gene ends were 6 bases for V and 9 bases for J; bases not matched to a gene: 13. Germline CDR1 reads LGHDT; CDR2 reads YNNKEL (reference sequence). CDR3 sequence reads: CASSPTLGLVGEQFF. CDR3 sequence (DNA): TGTGCCAGCAGTCCTACCCTGGGACTAGTGGGTGAGCAGTTCTTC.

This clone was recorded a few times. The chain has TRBV29-1 and TRBJ1-1; 7 bases are shared with TRBD1. V lost 3 bases and J lost 4; bases outside the gene matches: 5. The CDR3 has 13 residues. The germline gives CDR1 SQVTM, CDR2 ANQGSEA. CDR3 in amino acids: CSVEQGVGTEAFF. The CDR3 bases are TGCAGCGTTGAGCAGGGGGTTGGCACTGAAGCTTTCTTT.

J is TRBJ1-5 and V is TRBV5-4; 8 bases align to TRBD1. The length of the CDR3 is 17 residues. V shed 8 bases, J shed 6 bases, and the junction held 19 bases outside the gene matches. The V gene's germline CDR1 is SGHNT and CDR2 YYREEE (reference sequence). The CDR3 protein is CARKKTGATKVGQPQHF. In nucleotides, the CDR3 is TGTGCCAGGAAAAAGACAGGGGCGACAAAGGTTGGTCAGCCCCAGCATTTT.

This clone was seen ten or more times. A junction boundary mismatches the germline segment, possibly from a read error. The chain has TRBV11-2 and TRBJ2-1; 7 bases agree with TRBD2. Germline CDR1 reads SGHAT; CDR2 reads FQNNGV. The CDR3 loop spans 15 amino acids. The CDR3: CASSPAGGRYTEQFF. The CDR3 DNA follows: TGTGCCAGCAGCCCCGCCGGGGGGAGGTACACTGAGCAGTTCTTC.

This clone was counted a single time. CDR3 loop: CASSLVTGSEQYF. Written as DNA, the CDR3 is TGTGCCAGCAGCTTAGTGACAGGGAGTGAGCAGTACTTC. V gene TRBV5-6 combines with J gene TRBJ2-7; 7 bases fit TRBD1. The CDR3 sequence is 13 residues long. Germline V gene sequence: CDR1 SGHDT, CDR2 YYEEEE. Trimming took 2 bases from V and 7 from J; bases not matched to a gene: 6.

The V and J genes are TRBV14 and TRBJ2-2, with 9 nucleotides matching TRBD1. CDR1 is SGHDN, CDR2 FVKESK, per germline. V lost 7 bases to trimming and J lost 3 bases; unmatched junction nucleotides: 3. CDR3 length: 14 amino acids. The CDR3 nucleotides read TGTGCCAGCAAGGGACAGGGCTACACCGGGGAGCTGTTTTTT. It yields the protein CASKGQGYTGELFF.

The chain employs TRBV28 and TRBJ2-3; 10 bases align to TRBD1. V gave up 2 bases and J gave up 4 bases; unmatched junction bases: 3. The CDR3 extends over 15 amino acids. CDR1 MDHEN and CDR2 SYDVKM come from the germline V gene. CDR3 residues: CASSLPTGGPDTQYF. In nucleotides, the CDR3 is TGTGCCAGCAGTTTACCGACAGGGGGCCCAGATACGCAGTATTTT.